Listed below are T cell receptor beta chains from one sample, sequenced in a study of T cells in Graves' hyperthyroidism and ophthalmopathy. MiXCR, applied by TCRdb to the multiplex PCR reads, yields one record per CDR3 protein. The sample includes fewer than 900,000 distinct CDR3 sequences, about 16% of them seen just once. Sequencing used blood. Every receptor here comes from a young man with Graves' hyperthyroidism. The CDR3 runs from the conserved cysteine through the conserved F or W. D genes are given only for firm matches. Expanded clones get a size class; other rows say once, few or many, or leave the size out.

CASSYFTSISEQFF | TGTGCCAGCAGTTACTTTACTAGCATCAGTGAGCAGTTCTTC | . | TRBV6-2/TRBV6-3 | . | TRBJ2-1
CAGQGYNEQFF | TGTGCCGGACAGGGATACAATGAGCAGTTCTTC | TRBD1 | TRBV2 | . | TRBJ2-1
CASSSYRAGSHYGYTF | TGTGCCAGCAGTTCCTACAGGGCAGGCTCTCACTATGGCTACACCTTC | . | TRBV28 | many | TRBJ1-2
CASSWGTRLRVRDTQYF | TGTGCCAGCAGTTGGGGGACACGATTGAGGGTTAGGGATACGCAGTATTTT | . | TRBV28 | . | TRBJ2-3
CASSFDRVSNTEAFF | TGTGCCAGCAGTTTCGACAGGGTTTCGAACACTGAAGCTTTCTTT | TRBD1 | TRBV27 | few | TRBJ1-1
CASSADRGTIHTEAFF | TGCGCCAGCAGCGCAGACAGGGGAACCATACACACTGAAGCTTTCTTT | TRBD1 | TRBV5-1 | many | TRBJ1-1
CASSLGPIVEQYF | TGTGCCAGCAGCCTCGGACCGATTGTCGAGCAGTACTTC | . | TRBV7-2 | many | TRBJ2-7
CASTLAGGPPRVDTQYF | TGTGCCAGCACCCTAGCGGGAGGGCCCCCCCGAGTAGATACGCAGTATTTT | TRBD2 | TRBV28 | many | TRBJ2-3
CASSYGGAGQPQHF | TGTGCCAGCAGTTACGGAGGGGCAGGCCAGCCCCAGCATTTT | . | TRBV6-2/TRBV6-3 | many | TRBJ1-5
CASSLVTSREQFF | TGTGCCAGCAGCTTAGTGACTTCTCGGGAGCAGTTCTTC | . | TRBV7-2 | few | TRBJ2-1
CASSPRYGTGSGNTIYF | TGTGCCAGCAGTCCCCGTTATGGGACGGGCTCTGGAAACACCATATATTTT | . | TRBV28 | many | TRBJ1-3
CASSFRGRNSPLHF | TGTGCCAGCAGTTTCAGGGGGCGTAATTCACCCCTCCACTTT | TRBD1 | TRBV27 | . | TRBJ1-6
CSVAGTSGIPNTGELFF | TGCAGCGTAGCCGGGACTAGCGGGATCCCGAACACCGGGGAGCTGTTTTTT | TRBD2 | TRBV29-1 | . | TRBJ2-2
CSARAPGGSYGYTF | TGCAGTGCTAGAGCTCCAGGGGGCTCCTATGGCTACACCTTC | TRBD1 | TRBV20-1 | . | TRBJ1-2
CASSGDRGSPLHF | TGTGCCAGCAGCGGTGACAGGGGATCACCCCTCCACTTT | TRBD1 | TRBV9 | . | TRBJ1-6
CASSQVGSQETQYF | TGTGCCAGCAGCCAAGTGGGGTCCCAAGAGACCCAGTACTTC | . | TRBV14 | . | TRBJ2-5
CSVAGIRYEQYF | TGCAGCGTAGCAGGGATCAGGTACGAGCAGTACTTC | . | TRBV29-1 | few | TRBJ2-7
CASSTDPGTSDEKLFF | TGTGCCAGCAGCACAGACCCCGGGACTTCGGATGAAAAACTGTTTTTT | . | TRBV7-2 | few | TRBJ1-4
CASSYRTGAQETQYF | TGTGCCAGCAGTTACCGGACAGGGGCCCAAGAGACCCAGTACTTC | TRBD1 | TRBV6-6 | many | TRBJ2-5
CSVESLAASYNEQFF | TGCAGCGTTGAGAGCCTAGCGGCCTCCTACAATGAGCAGTTCTTC | TRBD2 | TRBV29-1 | many | TRBJ2-1
CASSRQGTSYNEQFF | TGTGCCAGCAGCCGACAGGGTACCTCCTACAATGAGCAGTTCTTC | TRBD1 | TRBV11-3 | many | TRBJ2-1
CASSSDLARSCNEQFF | TGTGCCAGCAGTTCAGACCTAGCGCGATCCTGCAATGAGCAGTTCTTC | . | TRBV27 | . | TRBJ2-1
CASSSQASNQPQHF | TGTGCCAGCAGCTCGCAGGCCAGCAATCAGCCCCAGCATTTT | . | TRBV3-1 | many | TRBJ1-5
CSAMGGHLTSYEQYF | TGCAGTGCTATGGGGGGCCACCTAACTTCCTACGAGCAGTACTTC | . | TRBV20-1 | few | TRBJ2-7
CASSLYPTSYEQYF | TGTGCCAGCAGTTTATATCCTACGTCCTACGAGCAGTACTTC | . | TRBV27 | . | TRBJ2-7
CASRIRRGGIRMNTEAFF | TGTGCCAGCAGGATACGGAGAGGGGGCATAAGAATGAACACTGAAGCTTTCTTT | TRBD1 | TRBV2 | many | TRBJ1-1
CASSVRQGRSHEQYF | TGTGCCAGCAGTGTACGACAGGGGAGGTCCCACGAGCAGTACTTC | TRBD1 | TRBV25-1 | many | TRBJ2-7
CASSESQVYTF | TGTGCCAGCAGTGAATCCCAGGTCTACACCTTC | . | TRBV25-1 | . | TRBJ1-2
CASSGLSSYNEQFF | TGTGCCAGCAGCGGCCTAAGCTCCTACAATGAGCAGTTCTTC | . | TRBV5-4 | . | TRBJ2-1
CASSLIGRENTDTQYF | TGTGCCAGCAGCTTAATTGGGCGGGAGAACACAGATACGCAGTATTTT | TRBD2 | TRBV7-3 | many | TRBJ2-3
CASSYFGSGANVLTF | TGTGCCAGCAGTTACTTCGGTTCTGGGGCCAACGTCCTGACTTTC | . | TRBV6-5 | many | TRBJ2-6
CASSFAGLAGVRTDTQYF | TGTGCCAGCAGCTTCGCGGGACTAGCGGGAGTAAGGACAGATACGCAGTATTTT | TRBD2 | TRBV7-2 | few | TRBJ2-3
CASSFLGTGNLDEQYF | TGCGCCAGCAGCTTTTTGGGGACAGGGAATCTTGACGAGCAGTACTTC | TRBD1 | TRBV5-1 | . | TRBJ2-7
CATRGSPAKNIQYF | TGTGCCACCCGAGGGAGCCCCGCCAAAAACATTCAGTACTTC | . | TRBV28 | many | TRBJ2-4
CASSDSRTSGNDEQYF | TGTGCCAGCAGTGACTCACGGACTAGCGGGAACGACGAGCAGTACTTC | TRBD2 | TRBV27 | . | TRBJ2-7
CASSLVPSSADTQYF | TGTGCCAGCAGCTTGGTGCCTAGCAGCGCAGATACGCAGTATTTT | . | TRBV5-6 | . | TRBJ2-3
CASSPQGPAYGYTF | TGTGCCAGCAGCCCACAGGGGCCCGCCTATGGCTACACCTTC | TRBD1 | TRBV28 | . | TRBJ1-2
CASSSSGRNEQFF | TGTGCCAGCAGTTCTAGCGGGAGAAATGAGCAGTTCTTC | TRBD2 | TRBV12-3/TRBV12-4 | few | TRBJ2-1
CASSQAGTGVYGYTF | TGCGCCAGCAGCCAAGCGGGGACAGGAGTCTATGGCTACACCTTC | TRBD1 | TRBV4-1 | few | TRBJ1-2
CASSLMTSGSYNEQFF | TGTGCCAGCAGCTTGATGACTAGCGGCTCCTACAATGAGCAGTTCTTC | TRBD2 | TRBV12-3/TRBV12-4 | many | TRBJ2-1
CASSLRRDNQPQHF | TGTGCCAGCAGCCTAAGAAGGGACAATCAGCCCCAGCATTTT | . | TRBV7-8 | . | TRBJ1-5
CASSVGSSVPGNTIYF | TGTGCCAGCAGCGTAGGGTCATCGGTACCTGGAAACACCATATATTTT | . | TRBV7-9 | . | TRBJ1-3
CASSQDLNRGRETQYF | TGCGCCAGCAGCCAAGATCTAAACAGGGGTCGAGAGACCCAGTACTTC | TRBD1 | TRBV4-3 | few | TRBJ2-5
CASSLDSQGDTQYF | TGTGCCAGCAGTTTAGACAGTCAGGGAGATACGCAGTATTTT | . | TRBV27 | many | TRBJ2-3
CASSRLYYNEQFF | TGTGCCAGTAGTAGGTTATACTACAATGAGCAGTTCTTC | . | TRBV19 | . | TRBJ2-1
CAWGQAAYEQYF | TGTGCCTGGGGACAGGCCGCCTACGAGCAGTACTTC | TRBD1 | TRBV30 | . | TRBJ2-7
CASSSLSAGTYEQYF | TGTGCCAGTAGTAGTTTGTCAGCCGGGACCTACGAGCAGTACTTC | . | TRBV19 | many | TRBJ2-7
CASREMSSYEQYF | TGTGCCAGCAGGGAAATGAGCTCCTACGAGCAGTACTTC | . | TRBV28 | . | TRBJ2-7
CASSLDLLGNTGELFF | TGTGCCAGCAGCTTAGATCTGTTAGGAAACACCGGGGAGCTGTTTTTT | . | TRBV11-2 | many | TRBJ2-2
CASSLSYGRGNNEQFF | TGTGCCAGCAGCTTAAGTTACGGGAGGGGTAACAATGAGCAGTTCTTC | TRBD2 | TRBV7-2 | many | TRBJ2-1
CASNRLAGGGNEQFF | TGTGCCAGCAATAGACTAGCGGGAGGCGGAAATGAGCAGTTCTTC | TRBD2 | TRBV12-3/TRBV12-4 | many | TRBJ2-1
CASTSAGGWQETQYF | TGTGCCAGCACCTCCGCGGGAGGTTGGCAAGAGACCCAGTACTTC | TRBD2 | TRBV6-1 | . | TRBJ2-5
CATTRSSYEQYF | TGTGCCACTACCCGGAGCTCCTACGAGCAGTACTTC | . | TRBV28 | many | TRBJ2-7
CASSPPGFKGGELFF | TGTGCCAGCAGCCCGCCAGGGTTCAAAGGCGGGGAGCTGTTTTTT | . | TRBV3-1 | few | TRBJ2-2
CSARDGRLGQPQHF | TGCAGTGCTAGAGATGGCAGGTTAGGTCAGCCCCAGCATTTT | . | TRBV20-1 | . | TRBJ1-5
CASSHNTGELFF | TGCGCCAGCAGCCATAACACCGGGGAGCTGTTTTTT | . | TRBV4-3 | . | TRBJ2-2
CASSLPGLEGTDTQYF | TGTGCCAGCAGTCTTCCTGGCCTAGAGGGCACAGATACGCAGTATTTT | . | TRBV27 | . | TRBJ2-3
CASNGGLNQPQHF | TGTGCCAGCAACGGGGGGCTAAATCAGCCCCAGCATTTT | . | TRBV2 | few | TRBJ1-5
CASSLLGQTQETQYF | TGTGCCAGCAGTTTGCTTGGACAGACACAAGAGACCCAGTACTTC | . | TRBV28 | many | TRBJ2-5
CASSQDWGGRTDTQYF | TGCGCCAGCAGCCAAGATTGGGGGGGCCGCACAGATACGCAGTATTTT | . | TRBV4-3 | few | TRBJ2-3